Below are 2 T cell receptor beta chains sequenced from a single sample in a study of OX40 agonist ivuxolimab in advanced cancers. Sequencing used immunoSEQ multiplex PCR; TCRdb keeps in-frame clones, though not all of them. The sample lists under 85,000 clones, 75% to 90% occurring once. This material consisted of CD4+ or CD8+ T cells sorted from blood, taken in a trial of the OX40 agonist ivuxolimab. These receptors came from an adult with an advanced solid tumor such as melanoma, head and neck, liver or kidney cancer.

The CDR3 is CASSLDRDNQPQHF. The CDR3 nucleotides read TGTGCCAGCAGTTTAGACAGAGACAATCAGCCCCAGCATTTT. The gene calls are TRBV28 and TRBJ1-5; weak D call: TRBD1 (5 bases). Germline V lookup: CDR1 MDHEN, CDR2 SYDVKM. Between the trimmed V and J ends, which lost 2 bases and 3 bases, there was a span of 8 bases. The CDR3 sequence is 14 residues long.

This chain uses TRBV5-8 with TRBJ2-7; no firm D call. The germline V and J ends were trimmed by 2 bases and 1 base, with 19 bases remaining between them. This CDR3 spans 17 amino acids. The germline V gene encodes CDR1 SGHTS and CDR2 YDEGEE. CDR3 DNA: TGTGCCAGCAGCTTTTACATGGGGTCGAGTTATTCCTACGAGCAGTACTTC. Translation: CASSFYMGSSYSYEQYF.